One sample yielded the 17 T cell receptor beta chains listed below, sequenced in a study of a mutant IDH1 vaccine in newly diagnosed glioma. These receptors lack a known antigen. Documented time point: week 11, during vaccination. One vaccine dose held 300 ug of mutant IDH1 20-mer peptide and came with topical imiquimod. Using immunoSEQ multiplex PCR, the repertoire was profiled, and TCRdb retains in-frame clones only, with some absent. The top ten hold 4.5% to 6% of the sample, which has 120,000 or so clones, around three quarters seen once. Sequenced here: PBMCs, sampled from a glioma patient whose treatment included an IDH1 peptide vaccine. The source is a man aged 35-49 years with glioma.

The chain links TRBV7-9 to TRBJ2-6; 8 bases align to TRBD2. Germline CDR1 SEHNR, CDR2 FQNEAQ (reference sequence). This CDR3 spans 16 amino acids. With 7 bases clipped from V and 0 bases from J, the junction kept 5 bases outside the gene matches. The CDR3 here is CASTTGGFSGANVLTF. DNA for the CDR3: TGTGCCAGCACCACGGGAGGGTTCTCTGGGGCCAACGTCCTGACTTTC. The entire variable domain, with the rest obtained from reference TRBV7-9 and TRBJ2-6, is as follows: DTGVSQNPRHKITKRGQNVTFRCDPISEHNRLYWYRQTLGQGPEFLTYFQNEAQLEKSRLLSDRFSAERPKGSFSTLEIQRTEQGDSAMYLCASTTGGFSGANVLTFGAGSRLTVL.

This chain uses TRBV5-1 with TRBJ2-7, with 7 positions matching TRBD1. V lost 0 bases, J lost 0 bases, and 3 bases stayed unmatched. This CDR3 region has 15 residues. Looked up from germline, CDR1 is SGHRS and CDR2 is YFSETQ. CDR3 coding DNA: TGCGCCAGCAGCTTGGGTGGACAGGCCTCCTACGAGCAGTACTTC. This encodes CASSLGGQASYEQYF.

In its sample, this clone was seen once. This sequence joins TRBV27 and TRBJ2-7, with TRBD2 matching 12 bases. V shed 5 bases and J 3 bases; nucleotides not matched to a gene: 5. This CDR3 contains 15 residues. CDR1 and CDR2 from the germline V gene are MNHEY and SMNVEV (reference sequence). CDR3 residues: CASSETSGRFYEQYF. The CDR3 nucleotides are TGTGCCAGCAGTGAGACTAGCGGGAGATTCTACGAGCAGTACTTC.

The J gene is TRBJ1-4, the V gene TRBV15; 7 positions match TRBD1. V lost 4 bases and J lost 5; bases outside the gene matches: 4. Germline V lookup: CDR1 LNHNV, CDR2 YYDKDF (reference sequence). The length of the CDR3 is 14 residues. CDR3 sequence (DNA): TGTGCCACCAGCACCCGACAGGGAAATGAAAAACTGTTTTTT. Its protein product is CATSTRQGNEKLFF.

The rearrangement joins TRBV6-4 to TRBJ1-2; no clear D gene. The CDR3 is made up of 13 amino acids. Germline loops: CDR1 MRHNA, CDR2 SNTAGT. Trimming took off 2 bases at V and 4 bases at J, with 8 bases between the two ends. The CDR3: CASSDLTGYGYTF. DNA of the CDR3: TGTGCCAGCAGTGACCTGACGGGCTATGGCTACACCTTC.

The rearrangement uses TRBV4-2 and TRBJ2-2; 9 bases map to TRBD2. V lost 2 bases, J lost 3 bases, and 10 bases stayed unmatched. This CDR3 is 18 amino acids long. Germline V gene data show CDR1 as LGHNA and CDR2 as YNFKEQ. In DNA, the CDR3 is TGTGCCAGCAGCCAATCAGGGGCGGGAGGGCCGGACACCGGGGAGCTGTTTTTT. The encoded protein is CASSQSGAGGPDTGELFF.

This clone was seen a single time. CDR3 nucleotide sequence: TGTGCCAGCAGTGTACAGGGGGGTCTAGCCAAAAACATTCAGTACTTC. Translation gives CASSVQGGLAKNIQYF. V usage is TRBV2 and J usage is TRBJ2-4; 8 bases are a match to TRBD1. J was trimmed by 0 bases and V by 4 bases; bases with no gene match: 5. This CDR3 is 16 amino acids long. From germline, CDR1 is SNHLY and CDR2 FYNNEI.

This rearrangement joins TRBV9 to TRBJ1-2, with a tentative D call TRBD1 (6 bases). The CDR3 has 14 residues. Germline V gene sequence: CDR1 SGDLS, CDR2 YYNGEE. V lost 7 bases and J 0 bases, leaving 13 bases between the germline ends. CDR3 region: CASGGREANYGYTF. In DNA, the CDR3 is TGTGCCAGCGGGGGCAGGGAAGCTAACTATGGCTACACCTTC.

Note on this clone: The sample has other DNA sequences that encode this CDR3 too. The J gene is TRBJ1-1, the V gene TRBV13, with D uncertain. The CDR3 is 13 amino acids. Germline V CDR1 and CDR2: PRHDT, FYEKMQ (reference sequence). Trimming stripped 2 bases from V and 1 base from J, with 5 bases between. The CDR3 sequence is CASSLLGNTEAFF. The CDR3 DNA reads as TGTGCCAGCAGCTTATTGGGGAACACTGAAGCTTTCTTT.

This chain uses TRBV5-8 with TRBJ2-5; TRBD2 aligns across 9 bases. CDR3 size: 16 residues. Germline CDR1 and CDR2: SGHTS and YDEGEE. The J segment lost 1 base and the V segment lost 4 bases, leaving 8 bases of the junction unmatched. The CDR3 region is CASSPGSGRSQETQYF. In DNA, the CDR3 is TGTGCCAGCAGCCCGGGGAGCGGGAGGTCCCAAGAGACCCAGTACTTC.

V usage is TRBV9 and J usage is TRBJ2-3; the D gene could be TRBD1 or TRBD2 (5 bases each). In germline, CDR1 is SGDLS, CDR2 YYNGEE. CDR3 length equals 16 residues. Trimming removed 0 bases at V and 2 bases at J, with 13 bases between. The CDR3, as DNA: TGTGCCAGCAGCGTAGCTGTGGGACGCAACACAGATACGCAGTATTTT. Protein product: CASSVAVGRNTDTQYF.

This clone has a single count. This chain uses TRBV6-1 with TRBJ1-6, with D unresolved. V was pared by 2 bases and J by 10 bases, with 15 bases between. The germline V gene encodes CDR1 MNHNS and CDR2 SASEGT. The CDR3 runs 15 residues. The CDR3 region has the DNA TGTGCCAGCAGTGAAAGTAGGGCGGTGGGATCACCCCTCCACTTT. Translated: CASSESRAVGSPLHF.

V gene TRBV19 combines with J gene TRBJ1-1, with D uncertain. The CDR3 spans 12 residues. Germline assignment: CDR1 LNHDA and CDR2 SQIVND (reference sequence). Trimming pared 5 bases from V and 8 bases from J, leaving 12 bases between. DNA of the CDR3: TGTGCCAGTAGTCCCACCGGGAGGGAAGCTTTCTTT. This gives the protein CASSPTGREAFF.

V usage is TRBV6-1 and J usage is TRBJ1-4, with 7 bases lining up with TRBD1. V dropped 6 bases and J dropped 2; count of bases not matched to a gene: 6. The CDR3 sequence is 15 residues long. The germline V gene encodes CDR1 MNHNS and CDR2 SASEGT. DNA of the CDR3: TGTGCCAGCAGCGTTTTACAGGGGACTAATGAAAAACTGTTTTTT. It codes for CASSVLQGTNEKLFF.

This clone was counted between two and nine times. In nucleotides, the CDR3 is TGTGCCAGCAGCGGGACAGGGCAAAGTGAAGCTTTCTTT. Translating it yields CASSGTGQSEAFF. This chain uses TRBV6-1 with TRBJ1-1; 9 nucleotides line up with TRBD1. J gave up 7 bases and V 6 bases, and 6 bases lay outside the gene matches. The CDR3 length is 13 residues. Looked up from germline, CDR1 is MNHNS and CDR2 is SASEGT.

The chain has TRBV7-8 and TRBJ2-3; D gene uncertain. V gave up 7 bases and J gave up 0 bases, with 8 bases separating them. Germline CDR1 is SGHVS and CDR2 is FQNEAQ. The CDR3 extends over 13 amino acids. CDR3 bases: TGTGCCAGCACTCGAGAAAGCACAGATACGCAGTATTTT. It codes for CASTRESTDTQYF.

The chain combines TRBV5-4 with TRBJ2-2, with D perhaps being TRBD1 or TRBD2 (5 bases each). From germline, CDR1 is SGHNT and CDR2 YYREEE (reference sequence). This CDR3 contains 17 residues. V was cut by 3 bases and J by 0 bases, with 15 bases left in between. CDR3 loop: CASSSGTVASNTGELFF. CDR3 DNA: TGTGCCAGCAGCTCCGGGACGGTTGCATCGAACACCGGGGAGCTGTTTTTT.